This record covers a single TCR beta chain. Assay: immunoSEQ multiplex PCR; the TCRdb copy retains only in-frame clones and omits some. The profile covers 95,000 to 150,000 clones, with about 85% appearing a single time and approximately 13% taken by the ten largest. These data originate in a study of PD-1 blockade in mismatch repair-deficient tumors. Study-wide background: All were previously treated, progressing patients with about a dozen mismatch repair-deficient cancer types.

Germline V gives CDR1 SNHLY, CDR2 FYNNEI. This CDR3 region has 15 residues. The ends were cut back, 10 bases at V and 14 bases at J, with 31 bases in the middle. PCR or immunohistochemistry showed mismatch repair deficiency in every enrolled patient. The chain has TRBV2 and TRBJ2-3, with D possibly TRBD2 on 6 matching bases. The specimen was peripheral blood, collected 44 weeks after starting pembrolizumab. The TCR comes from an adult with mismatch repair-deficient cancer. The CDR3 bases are TGTGCCACGGAACCACCGCGGGGTGACGCCACAAGACGGTATTTT. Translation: CATEPPRGDATRRYF.